This T cell receptor beta chain was identified during a study of blood T cell repertoires in COVID-19. CDR3 length equals 14 residues. The junction had 6 bases not matched to a gene; V was cut back by 5 bases and J by 6 bases. Per germline, CDR1 KGHDR and CDR2 SFDVKD. Libraries were prepared by immunoSEQ multiplex PCR; TCRdb keeps only in-frame clonotypes and omits some of them. This table holds roughly 250,000 clones, roughly 86% found once. The sequence was obtained from a woman aged 25 to 45 with acute or convalescent COVID-19. Input material: peripheral blood. This chain links TRBV24-1 with TRBJ2-1, with 7 bases fitting TRBD2. The DNA of the CDR3 is TGTGCCACCAGTGTGGGACTACACGGCAATGAGCAGTTCTTC. This encodes CATSVGLHGNEQFF.